A single count supports the clone carrying this T cell receptor beta chain. The antigen remains undetermined. These data come from a study of T cell responses to AZD1222 COVID-19 vaccine. Study conclusions and caveats: At baseline, just a handful of AZD1222 recipients tested seropositive. Mapped onto spike, vaccine-associated CD4 TCRs spanned it and were dominant at 160-218 and 743-854. Donors were chiefly white British, with a greater number of females, and clonal diversity was perhaps underestimated.

Repertoires were generated with immunoSEQ multiplex PCR, while TCRdb's copy carries only in-frame clones and drops some. The repertoire has roughly 97,000 clones, about 88% of them found once; the top ten carry around 20%. Germline loops: CDR1 LNHDA, CDR2 SQIVND (reference sequence). With V trimmed by 3 bases and J by 6 bases, 8 bases remained unmatched. The CDR3 is 15 amino acids. V is TRBV19 and J is TRBJ2-3; 8 bases map to TRBD2. This receptor was identified in an adult in good health. Sequenced here: peripheral blood, sampled on day 0 of AZD1222 vaccination. The CDR3 region is CASSIRGGPRDTQYF. CDR3 nucleotides: TGTGCCAGTAGTATTCGCGGGGGGCCACGGGATACGCAGTATTTT.